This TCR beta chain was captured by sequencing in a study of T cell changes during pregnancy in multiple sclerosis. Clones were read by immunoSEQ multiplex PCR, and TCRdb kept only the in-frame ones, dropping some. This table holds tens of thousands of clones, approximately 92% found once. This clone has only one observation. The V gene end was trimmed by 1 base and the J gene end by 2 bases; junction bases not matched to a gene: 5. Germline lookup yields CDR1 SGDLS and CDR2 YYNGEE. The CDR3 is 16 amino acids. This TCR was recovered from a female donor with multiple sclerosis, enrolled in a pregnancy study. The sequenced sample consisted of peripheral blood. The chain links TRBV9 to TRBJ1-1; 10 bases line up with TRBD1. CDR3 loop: CASSVSRDRGNTEAFF. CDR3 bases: TGTGCCAGCAGCGTATCCAGGGACAGGGGAAACACTGAAGCTTTCTTT.